This is a list of T cell receptor beta chains from one sample in a study of blood T cell repertoires in COVID-19. Sequencing used immunoSEQ multiplex PCR; TCRdb keeps in-frame clones, though not all of them. This sample has about 250,000 clones, with approximately 88% found just once. Sequencing used peripheral blood. These receptors all come from a young woman with COVID-19, enrolled during active disease. CDR3s include the opening cysteine and the closing phenylalanine or tryptophan. A D gene is named only where the DNA matches it firmly. Expanded clones get a size class; other rows say once, few or many, or leave the size out.

-	TRBJ2-1	TRBD2	TRBV19	CASSIDTSGLYNEQFF	TGTGCCAGTAGTATAGATACTAGCGGGCTGTACAATGAGCAGTTCTTC
once	TRBJ1-5	-	TRBV27	CASRELTGNYQPQHF	TGTGCCAGCAGGGAATTAACAGGGAATTACCAGCCCCAGCATTTT
-	TRBJ2-2	-	TRBV11-3	CASSFWSRGAVTGELFF	TGTGCCAGCAGCTTTTGGTCACGTGGGGCCGTCACCGGGGAGCTGTTTTTT
-	TRBJ1-5	TRBD1	TRBV19	CASSHNRDRGDQPQHF	TGTGCCAGTAGTCATAACCGGGACAGGGGTGATCAGCCCCAGCATTTT
-	TRBJ2-3	-	TRBV28	CASAFRVDTQYF	TGTGCCAGCGCGTTTCGGGTGGATACGCAGTATTTT
-	TRBJ1-5	TRBD1	TRBV4-1	CASSQGDRGDQPQHF	TGCGCCAGCAGCCAAGGGGACAGGGGGGATCAGCCCCAGCATTTT
-	TRBJ1-6	-	TRBV9	CASSTHRSSYNSPLHF	TGTGCCAGCAGCACACACAGGAGCTCCTATAATTCACCCCTCCACTTT
-	TRBJ1-1	TRBD1	TRBV10-3	CAVHKGDRGSEAFF	TGTGCCGTACACAAGGGGGACAGGGGGTCTGAAGCTTTCTTT
-	TRBJ1-3	-	TRBV27	CASSPGESGNTIYF	TGTGCCAGCAGCCCAGGGGAATCTGGAAACACCATATATTTT
-	TRBJ1-4	-	TRBV13	CASSLARSSNEKLFF	TGTGCCAGCAGCTTAGCTAGATCCTCTAATGAAAAACTGTTTTTT
-	TRBJ2-1	-	TRBV5-6	CASSIGLALGEQFF	TGTGCCAGCAGCATCGGCCTAGCCCTCGGTGAGCAGTTCTTC
-	TRBJ2-1	-	TRBV6-2/TRBV6-3	CASSRSRLDEQFF	TGTGCCAGCAGCCGCTCAAGACTAGATGAGCAGTTCTTC
-	TRBJ2-1	TRBD2	TRBV2	CASSRLAGGMNEQFF	TGTGCCAGCAGTCGGCTAGCGGGCGGAATGAATGAGCAGTTCTTC
-	TRBJ2-2	-	TRBV10-2	CASDLTGSTGELFF	TGCGCCAGCGATTTAACAGGAAGCACCGGGGAGCTGTTTTTT
-	TRBJ2-5	TRBD2	TRBV6-2/TRBV6-3	CASSSDWWASGKETQYF	TGTGCCAGCAGTTCCGACTGGTGGGCTAGCGGTAAAGAGACCCAGTACTTC
few	TRBJ2-1	TRBD2	TRBV3-1/TRBV3-2	CASRHTGTSGSHYYNEQFF	TGTGCCAGCAGACACACCGGGACTAGCGGGAGCCACTACTACAATGAGCAGTTCTTC
-	TRBJ2-5	TRBD2	TRBV7-9	CASSSNRGGPETQYF	TGTGCCAGCAGCTCAAATCGGGGGGGCCCTGAGACCCAGTACTTC
-	TRBJ1-2	TRBD1	TRBV5-1	CASSKDRGRSVLRDVNYGYTF	TGCGCCAGCAGCAAAGACAGGGGGCGCTCCGTCCTCCGAGATGTTAACTATGGCTACACCTTC
-	TRBJ1-5	TRBD1	TRBV19	CASRPTGGGNQPQHF	TGTGCCAGTAGGCCGACAGGGGGGGGCAATCAGCCCCAGCATTTT
few	TRBJ1-1	TRBD1	TRBV10-1	CASSGGQKDEAFF	TGCGCCAGCAGTGGGGGACAGAAAGATGAAGCTTTCTTT
-	TRBJ1-4	-	TRBV6-2/TRBV6-3	CASSEALAGTEKLFF	TGTGCCAGCAGCGAAGCTCTGGCAGGAACTGAAAAACTGTTTTTT
-	TRBJ2-6	TRBD1	TRBV2	CASVSGGARVGANVLTF	TGTGCCAGCGTCTCAGGGGGCGCGAGAGTTGGGGCCAACGTCCTGACTTTC
few	TRBJ1-4	TRBD1	TRBV24-1	CATSPNPGTGSREDEKLFF	TGTGCCACCAGCCCAAATCCCGGGACAGGGTCAAGAGAGGACGAAAAACTGTTTTTT
-	TRBJ2-7	TRBD1	TRBV5-6	CASSNPGTVSSYEQYF	TGTGCCAGCAGCAACCCTGGGACAGTGAGCTCCTACGAGCAGTACTTC
-	TRBJ2-7	TRBD2	TRBV6-5	CASSYSLSGGAYEQYF	TGTGCCAGCAGTTACTCCCTTAGCGGGGGGGCCTACGAGCAGTACTTC
-	TRBJ2-1	-	TRBV11-3	CASSLRSGAYNEQFF	TGTGCCAGCAGCTTACGTAGCGGAGCCTACAATGAGCAGTTCTTC
-	TRBJ2-1	TRBD2	TRBV2	CATMRDYPQDEQFF	TGTGCCACCATGCGGGACTACCCTCAGGATGAGCAGTTCTTC
-	TRBJ1-1	TRBD1	TRBV11-2	CASSSYRQGEAFF	TGTGCCAGCAGCTCCTACAGACAGGGGGAAGCTTTCTTT
-	TRBJ2-1	TRBD2	TRBV5-1	CASSSLPSLAGGLRGWYNEQFF	TGCGCCAGCAGCTCCTTACCTAGTCTAGCGGGAGGGCTACGGGGGTGGTACAATGAGCAGTTCTTC
-	TRBJ2-3	TRBD2	TRBV7-9	CASSLERGGYTQYF	TGTGCCAGCAGCTTAGAACGGGGGGGCTATACGCAGTATTTT
few	TRBJ2-1	-	TRBV2	CASIRLASSYNEQFF	TGTGCCAGCATTCGGCTAGCGAGCTCCTACAATGAGCAGTTCTTC
-	TRBJ1-1	TRBD1	TRBV7-2	CASSARQGGTEAFF	TGTGCCAGCAGCGCCCGACAGGGGGGCACTGAAGCTTTCTTT
few	TRBJ1-2	-	TRBV24-1	CATSDRGFGYTF	TGTGCCACCAGTGACAGAGGATTTGGCTACACCTTC
-	TRBJ1-5	TRBD1	TRBV24-1	CATSDSLGQGSNQPQHF	TGTGCCACCAGTGACTCCCTCGGACAGGGCAGCAATCAGCCCCAGCATTTT
-	TRBJ2-3	TRBD2	TRBV10-1	CASSDGGRTSTDTQYF	TGCGCCAGCAGTGACGGCGGGAGAACTAGCACAGATACGCAGTATTTT
once	TRBJ2-2	TRBD1	TRBV4-1	CASSQDPYPTGTGELFF	TGCGCCAGCAGCCAAGATCCCTATCCGACAGGGACCGGGGAGCTGTTTTTT
-	TRBJ1-2	-	TRBV7-2	CASSLSGFSYGYTF	TGTGCCAGCAGTCTCTCGGGGTTTTCCTATGGCTACACCTTC
-	TRBJ2-1	-	TRBV11-2	CASSRDNWINEQFF	TGTGCCAGCAGCCGGGACAATTGGATCAATGAGCAGTTCTTC
-	TRBJ2-1	TRBD2	TRBV9	CASSEGTSGHEKQFF	TGTGCCAGCAGCGAGGGGACTAGCGGGCACGAAAAGCAGTTCTTC
-	TRBJ2-5	-	TRBV9	CASSVGAGETQYF	TGTGCCAGCAGCGTAGGGGCAGGAGAGACCCAGTACTTC
once	TRBJ1-5	TRBD1	TRBV4-3	CASSQGRQGYNQPQHF	TGCGCCAGCAGCCAAGGCCGACAGGGGTACAATCAGCCCCAGCATTTT
-	TRBJ2-5	TRBD1	TRBV5-1	CASSPSDRGGQETQYF	TGCGCCAGCAGCCCATCGGACAGGGGGGGCCAAGAGACCCAGTACTTC
-	TRBJ1-6	TRBD1	TRBV6-6	CASSYEGQVHSPLHF	TGTGCCAGCAGTTACGAAGGACAGGTCCACTCACCCCTCCACTTT
-	TRBJ2-1	TRBD2	TRBV11-3	CASSMGLAGGNEQFF	TGTGCCAGCAGCATGGGACTAGCGGGAGGCAATGAGCAGTTCTTC
few	TRBJ2-1	TRBD2	TRBV19	CASSRDYLNNEQFF	TGTGCCAGTAGCCGGGACTACCTAAACAATGAGCAGTTCTTC
-	TRBJ2-2	-	TRBV3-1/TRBV3-2	CASSQEEGTGELFF	TGTGCCAGCAGCCAAGAAGAGGGAACCGGGGAGCTGTTTTTT
few	TRBJ1-4	-	TRBV3-1/TRBV3-2	CASTRFIDEKLFF	TGTGCCAGCACACGGTTTATCGATGAAAAACTGTTTTTT
-	TRBJ2-1	TRBD2	TRBV24-1	CATSDLPRTSGSSYNEQFF	TGTGCCACCAGTGATTTGCCCCGCACTAGCGGGAGTTCCTACAATGAGCAGTTCTTC
-	TRBJ2-2	-	TRBV20-1	CSASSAGAGGELFF	TGCAGTGCTAGTTCTGCAGGGGCAGGCGGGGAGCTGTTTTTT